This T cell receptor beta chain stems from a study of Ad26.COV2.S vaccination and SARS-CoV-2 variants. Study as a whole: Donor was one of the participants in the Ad26.COV2.S arm of the COV1001 trial. General study points: Similar non-spike TCR breadth was observed in recipients of vaccine and of placebo.

The treatment here: 19 received Ad26.COV2.S at low or high dose, single or two shots; about 5 received placebo; per-sample allocation not given. All samples were drawn on day 63, counting from the first vaccine or placebo injection. TCRdb keeps only in-frame clones here, not all; method: immunoSEQ multiplex PCR. The table lists 400,000 to 450,000 clones, around 92% of them singletons. A word on this clone: As yet, its antigen is unknown. The identical CDR3 is also encoded by other nucleotide sequences in the sample.

This CDR3 region has 14 residues. In germline, CDR1 is SGHTA, CDR2 FQGNSA. Trimming pared 0 bases from V and 0 bases from J, leaving 5 bases between. This chain joins TRBV7-2 and TRBJ2-5; D gene unclear. This sample comprised peripheral blood, obtained in a trial of Ad26.COV2.S vaccine versus placebo. This receptor was identified in a person aged 18 to 59 who received the Ad26.COV2.S COVID-19 vaccine or a placebo. The CDR3 protein is CASSLAGNQETQYF. The CDR3 DNA reads as TGTGCCAGCAGCTTAGCAGGGAACCAAGAGACCCAGTACTTC.